The entry below gives a single T cell receptor (beta chain) sequence along with its context. Antigen unknown. The data are from a study of cytomegalovirus exposure and HLA in healthy donors. Findings of the study overall: Using a false discovery rate of 0.05, a later analysis showed that 16,951 TCR beta sequences were associated with HLA alleles.

The primer mix had 60 Vbeta and 13 Jbeta primers. Here immunoSEQ multiplex PCR was the method, and the copy in TCRdb shows in-frame clones only, minus some. The table gives over 75,000 clones; the top ten clones make up around 5% of it. Germline V gene sequence: CDR1 MGHDK, CDR2 SYGVNS. This CDR3 has 13 amino acids. V gave up 1 base and J gave up 5 bases, with 8 bases separating them. J is TRBJ1-2 and V is TRBV25-1; D unresolved. Specimen: PBMCs. This receptor was obtained from a girl aged 10-17 years in good health and CMV-seropositive. The CDR3 spells CASSESGGYGYTF. The CDR3 DNA sequence: TGTGCCAGCAGTGAATCCGGAGGATATGGCTACACCTTC.